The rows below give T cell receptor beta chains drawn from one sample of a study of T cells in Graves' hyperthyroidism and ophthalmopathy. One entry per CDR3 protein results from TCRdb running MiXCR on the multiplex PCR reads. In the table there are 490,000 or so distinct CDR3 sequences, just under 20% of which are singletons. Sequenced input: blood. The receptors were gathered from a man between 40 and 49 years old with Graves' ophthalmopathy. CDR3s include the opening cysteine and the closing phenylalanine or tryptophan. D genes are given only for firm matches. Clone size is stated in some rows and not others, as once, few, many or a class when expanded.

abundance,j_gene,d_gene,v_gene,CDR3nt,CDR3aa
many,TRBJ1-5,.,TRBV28,TGTGCCAGCAGTTTAAATGGCAATCAGCCCCAGCATTTT,CASSLNGNQPQHF
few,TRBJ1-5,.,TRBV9,TGTGCCAGCAGCGTAGGTGGGGGGGTTAGTCAGCCCCAGCATTTT,CASSVGGGVSQPQHF
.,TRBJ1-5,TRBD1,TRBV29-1,TGCAGCGTTGGAGAACAGGGGGGGAGCAATCAGCCCCAGCATTTT,CSVGEQGGSNQPQHF
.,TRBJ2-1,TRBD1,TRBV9,TGTGCCAGCAGCGTCGGGACAGCGAATTACAATGAGCAGTTCTTC,CASSVGTANYNEQFF
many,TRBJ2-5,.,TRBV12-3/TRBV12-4,TGTGCCAGCACACTGACGGGGACCCAGTACTTC,CASTLTGTQYF
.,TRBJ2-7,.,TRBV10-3,TGTGCCATCAGTGGGACATCCTACGAGCAGTACTTC,CAISGTSYEQYF
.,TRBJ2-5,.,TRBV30,TGTGCCTGGAGTGCAGGGGTTACGGGACGGGCCAAGGGGACCCAGTACTTC,CAWSAGVTGRAKGTQYF
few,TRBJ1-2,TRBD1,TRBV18,TGTGCCAGCTCACGAGAAGTCGGGACAGGCCAAAACTATGGCTACACCTTC,CASSREVGTGQNYGYTF
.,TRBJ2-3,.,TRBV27,TGTGCCAGCAGTCTCCGTCGGGATACGCAGTATTTT,CASSLRRDTQYF
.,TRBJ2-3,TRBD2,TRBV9,TGTGCCAGCAGCGTAGTCAGCGGGAGGGCAACAGATACGCAGTATTTT,CASSVVSGRATDTQYF
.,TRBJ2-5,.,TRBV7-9,TGTGCCAGCACCCGACTTGGCCCCCAGGGAGAGACCCAGTACTTC,CASTRLGPQGETQYF
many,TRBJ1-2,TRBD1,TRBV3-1,TGTGCCAGCAGCCGAGAGACAGGGTCTTATGGCTACACCTTC,CASSRETGSYGYTF
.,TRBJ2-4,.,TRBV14,TGTGCCAGCAGCCAAAGAAACACTAGAAACATTCAGTACTTC,CASSQRNTRNIQYF
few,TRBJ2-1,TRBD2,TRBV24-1,TGTGCCACCAGTGACTGGGGGACTAGCGGGGATAGTGAGCAGTTCTTC,CATSDWGTSGDSEQFF
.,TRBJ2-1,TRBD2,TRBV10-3,TGTGCCATCGGGGGGGGAAGTGAGCAGTTCTTC,CAIGGGSEQFF
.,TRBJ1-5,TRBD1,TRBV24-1,TGTGCCACCAGTGATCGGGACAGGGGTAGCAATCAGCCCCAGCATTTT,CATSDRDRGSNQPQHF
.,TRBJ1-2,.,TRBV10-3,TGTGCCATCAGTGAGTTTCAGGAAAACCCTTATGGCTACACCTTC,CAISEFQENPYGYTF
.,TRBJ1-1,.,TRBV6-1,TGTGCCAGCAGTGATGGGGCCGGGACTGAAGCTTTCTTT,CASSDGAGTEAFF
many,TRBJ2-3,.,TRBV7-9,TGTGCCAGCAGCTTAGTGGCACGCCTCCCCGCAGATACGCAGTATTTT,CASSLVARLPADTQYF
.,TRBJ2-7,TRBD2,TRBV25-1,TGTGCCAGCAGTGATACGGGACTAGCCCCCTACGAGCAGTACTTC,CASSDTGLAPYEQYF
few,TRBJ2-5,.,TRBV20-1,TGCAGTGCTAGGACTCCGGTCCGGAAAGAGACCCAGTACTTC,CSARTPVRKETQYF
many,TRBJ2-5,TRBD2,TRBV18,TGTGCCAGCTCACCTTTAGCGGGAGCGGGAGAGACCCAGTACTTC,CASSPLAGAGETQYF
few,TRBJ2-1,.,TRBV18,TGTGCCAGCTCCCCCCGTCCTGAGCAGTTCTTC,CASSPRPEQFF
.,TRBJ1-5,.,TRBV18,TGTGCCAGCTCACCACCGGGCAATTCAAAAGGGGATCAGCCCCAGCATTTT,CASSPPGNSKGDQPQHF
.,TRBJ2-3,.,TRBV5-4,TGTGCCAGCAGCACGGGGGTAATGGGACAGCGGGACGTTACGATTAACACAGATACGCAGTATTTT,CASSTGVMGQRDVTINTDTQYF
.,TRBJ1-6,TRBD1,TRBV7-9,TGTACCAGCAGCCCCTGGACAGGGGGCCATAATTCACCCCTCCACTTT,CTSSPWTGGHNSPLHF
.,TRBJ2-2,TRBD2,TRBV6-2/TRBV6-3,TGTGCCAGCATAGTCGGCGGGAGGGCCTTCGGGGAGCTGTTTTTT,CASIVGGRAFGELFF
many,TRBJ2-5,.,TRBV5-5,TGTGCCAGCAGCTTCGGGGCACAACAAGAGACCCAGTACTTC,CASSFGAQQETQYF
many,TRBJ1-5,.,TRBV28,TGTGCCAGCAGATCCCGACGGTACAATCAGCCCCAGCATTTT,CASRSRRYNQPQHF